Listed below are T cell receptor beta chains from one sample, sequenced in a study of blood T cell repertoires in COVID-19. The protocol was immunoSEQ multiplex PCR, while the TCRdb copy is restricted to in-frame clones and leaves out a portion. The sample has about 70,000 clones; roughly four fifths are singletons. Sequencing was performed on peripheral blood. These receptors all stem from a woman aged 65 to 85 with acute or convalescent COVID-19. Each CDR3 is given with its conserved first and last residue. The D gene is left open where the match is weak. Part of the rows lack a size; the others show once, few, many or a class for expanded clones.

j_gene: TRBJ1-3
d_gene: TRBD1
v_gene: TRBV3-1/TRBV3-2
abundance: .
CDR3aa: CASSLGANRGQGNTIYF
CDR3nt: TGTGCCAGCAGCCTTGGGGCGAACAGGGGGCAAGGAAACACCATATATTTT

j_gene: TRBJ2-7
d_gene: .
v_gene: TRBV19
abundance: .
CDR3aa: CASSISPGAQEQYF
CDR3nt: TGTGCCAGTAGTATATCTCCGGGAGCTCAAGAGCAGTACTTC

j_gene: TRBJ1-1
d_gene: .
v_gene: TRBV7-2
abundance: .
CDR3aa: CASSLMSLLMNTEAFF
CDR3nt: TGTGCCAGCAGCTTAATGAGTCTTCTAATGAACACTGAAGCTTTCTTT

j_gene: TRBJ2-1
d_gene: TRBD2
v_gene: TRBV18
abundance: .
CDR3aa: CASSRGLAGVREQFF
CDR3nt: TGTGCCAGCTCACGGGGACTAGCGGGAGTTAGAGAGCAGTTCTTC

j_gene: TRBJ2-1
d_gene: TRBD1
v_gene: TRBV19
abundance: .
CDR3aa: CASSMSRTGGKGEQFF
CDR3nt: TGTGCCAGTAGTATGTCCAGGACAGGGGGCAAGGGTGAGCAGTTCTTC

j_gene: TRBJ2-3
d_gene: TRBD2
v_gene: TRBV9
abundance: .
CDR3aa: CASGASGRGPDTQYF
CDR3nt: TGTGCCAGCGGCGCCAGCGGGAGAGGACCAGATACGCAGTATTTT

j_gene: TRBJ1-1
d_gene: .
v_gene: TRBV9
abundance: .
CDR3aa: CASSSGQGRTEAFF
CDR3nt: TGTGCCAGCAGCTCCGGGCAGGGGCGGACTGAAGCTTTCTTT

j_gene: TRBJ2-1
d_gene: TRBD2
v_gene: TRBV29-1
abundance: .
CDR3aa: CSVVLLAGVLQFF
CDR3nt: TGCAGCGTGGTCTTACTAGCGGGAGTATTGCAGTTCTTC

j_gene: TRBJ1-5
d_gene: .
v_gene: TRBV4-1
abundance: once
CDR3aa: CASSQRGPRGNQPQHF
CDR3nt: TGCGCCAGCAGCCAGCGGGGGCCCAGGGGCAATCAGCCCCAGCATTTT

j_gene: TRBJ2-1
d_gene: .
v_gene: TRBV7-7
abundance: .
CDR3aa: CASSLVRGNEQFF
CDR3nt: TGTGCTAGCAGCTTAGTAAGGGGCAATGAGCAGTTCTTC

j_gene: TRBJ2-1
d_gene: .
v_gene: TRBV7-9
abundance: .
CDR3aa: CASSDLRGNEQFF
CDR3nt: TGTGCCAGCAGCGATTTGAGAGGGAATGAGCAGTTCTTC

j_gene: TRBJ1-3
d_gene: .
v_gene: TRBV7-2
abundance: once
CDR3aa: CASSPTGKYGNTIYF
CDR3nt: TGTGCCAGCAGCCCCACAGGGAAATATGGAAACACCATATATTTT

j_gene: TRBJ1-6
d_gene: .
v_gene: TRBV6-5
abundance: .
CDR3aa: CASSYSYRNSPLHF
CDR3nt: TGTGCCAGCAGTTACAGCTACCGTAATTCACCCCTCCACTTT

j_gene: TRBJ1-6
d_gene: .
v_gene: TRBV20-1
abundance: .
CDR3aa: CSASPQGEVNSPLHF
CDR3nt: TGCAGTGCTAGTCCCCAGGGCGAAGTGAATTCACCCCTCCACTTT

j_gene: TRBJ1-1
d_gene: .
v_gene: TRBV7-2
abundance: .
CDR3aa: CASSSRQMNTEAFF
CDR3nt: TGTGCCAGCAGCTCCCGACAGATGAACACTGAAGCTTTCTTT

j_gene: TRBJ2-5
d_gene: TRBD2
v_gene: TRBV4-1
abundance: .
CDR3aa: CASSHFPRGAGGRETQYF
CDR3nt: TGCGCCAGCAGCCACTTCCCCAGGGGAGCGGGAGGCCGAGAGACCCAGTACTTC

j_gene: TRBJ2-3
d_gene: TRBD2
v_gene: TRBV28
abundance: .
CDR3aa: CASSSGLAGGTDTQYF
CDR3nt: TGTGCCAGCAGTTCCGGACTAGCGGGAGGGACAGATACGCAGTATTTT

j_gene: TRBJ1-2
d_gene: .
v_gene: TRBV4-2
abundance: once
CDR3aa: CASSQGGTGSHGYTF
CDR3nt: TGTGCCAGCAGCCAAGGCGGTACAGGGAGCCATGGCTACACCTTC

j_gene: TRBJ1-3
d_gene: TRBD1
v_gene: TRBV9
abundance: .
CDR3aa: CASSALTGGNTIYF
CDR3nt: TGTGCCAGCAGCGCTCTGACAGGGGGAAACACCATATATTTT

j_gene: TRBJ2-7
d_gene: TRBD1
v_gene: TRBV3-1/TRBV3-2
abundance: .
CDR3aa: CASSQVGQGAHEQYF
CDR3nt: TGTGCCAGCAGCCAAGTGGGACAGGGGGCCCACGAGCAGTACTTC

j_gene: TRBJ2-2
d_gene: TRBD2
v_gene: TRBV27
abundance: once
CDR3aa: CASSPRTSGTYTGELFF
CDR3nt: TGTGCCAGCAGCCCGCGTACTAGCGGGACCTACACCGGGGAGCTGTTTTTT

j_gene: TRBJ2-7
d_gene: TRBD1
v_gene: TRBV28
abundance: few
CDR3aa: CASCRTGGSEQYF
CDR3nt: TGTGCCAGCTGCAGGACAGGGGGTAGCGAGCAGTACTTC

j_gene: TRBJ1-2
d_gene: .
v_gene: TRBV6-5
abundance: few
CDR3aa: CASRPGKNYGYTF
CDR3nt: TGTGCCAGCAGACCCGGGAAGAACTATGGCTACACCTTC

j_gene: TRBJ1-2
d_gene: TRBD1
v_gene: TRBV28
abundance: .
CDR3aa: CASSLGQGNYGYTF
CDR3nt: TGTGCCAGCAGCCTGGGACAGGGTAACTATGGCTACACCTTC

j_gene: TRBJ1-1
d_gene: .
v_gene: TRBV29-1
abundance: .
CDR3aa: CSGGGLRNTEAFF
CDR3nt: TGCAGCGGGGGGGGACTGAGGAACACTGAAGCTTTCTTT

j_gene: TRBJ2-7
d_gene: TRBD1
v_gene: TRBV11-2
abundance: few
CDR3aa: CASLRTGGYEQYF
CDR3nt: TGTGCCAGCCTGAGGACAGGGGGGTACGAGCAGTACTTC

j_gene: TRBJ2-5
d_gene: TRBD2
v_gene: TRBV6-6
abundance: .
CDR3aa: CASSPLSGGAETQYF
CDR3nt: TGTGCCAGCAGTCCCCTATCGGGAGGTGCTGAGACCCAGTACTTC

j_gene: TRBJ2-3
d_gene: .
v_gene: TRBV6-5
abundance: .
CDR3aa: CASSTGPSTDTQYF
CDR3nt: TGTGCCAGCAGCACAGGGCCTAGCACAGATACGCAGTATTTT

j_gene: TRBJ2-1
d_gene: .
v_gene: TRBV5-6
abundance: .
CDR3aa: CASSLRQSSYNEQFF
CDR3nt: TGTGCCAGCAGCTTAAGACAGAGCTCCTACAATGAGCAGTTCTTC

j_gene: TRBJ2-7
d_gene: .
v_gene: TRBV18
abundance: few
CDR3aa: CASSPRASSGQYF
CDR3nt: TGTGCCAGCTCACCGCGGGCCTCGAGTGGGCAGTACTTC

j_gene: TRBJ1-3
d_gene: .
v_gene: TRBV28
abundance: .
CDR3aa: CASSSKGAGNTIYF
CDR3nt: TGTGCCAGCAGCTCCAAGGGGGCTGGAAACACCATATATTTT

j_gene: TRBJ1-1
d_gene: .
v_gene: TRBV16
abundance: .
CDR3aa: CASSQSARFAGTEAFF
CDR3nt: TGTGCCAGCAGCCAGTCCGCTAGGTTTGCGGGCACTGAAGCTTTCTTT

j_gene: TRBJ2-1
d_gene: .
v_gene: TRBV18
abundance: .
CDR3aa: CASSLQGVGEQFF
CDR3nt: TGTGCCAGCTCCCTCCAGGGTGTCGGTGAGCAGTTCTTC

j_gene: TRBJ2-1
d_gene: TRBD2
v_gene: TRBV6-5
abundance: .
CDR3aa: CASRIAGAPYNEQFF
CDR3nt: TGTGCCAGCAGGATAGCGGGAGCACCCTACAATGAGCAGTTCTTC

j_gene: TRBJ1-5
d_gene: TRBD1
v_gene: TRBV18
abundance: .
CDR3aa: CASSSDRGNQPQHF
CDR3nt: TGTGCCAGCTCATCGGACAGGGGGAATCAGCCCCAGCATTTT

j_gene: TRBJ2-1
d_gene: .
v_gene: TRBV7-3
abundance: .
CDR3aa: CASSLIGGRYNEQFF
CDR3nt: TGTGCCAGCAGCTTAATTGGGGGGAGATACAATGAGCAGTTCTTC

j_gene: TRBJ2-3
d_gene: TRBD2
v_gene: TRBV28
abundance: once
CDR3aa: CASSLPSGRWDTQYF
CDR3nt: TGTGCCAGCAGTTTACCTAGCGGGAGATGGGATACGCAGTATTTT

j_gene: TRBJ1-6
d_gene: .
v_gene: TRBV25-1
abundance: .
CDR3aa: CASSDWRAGANSPLHF
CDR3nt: TGTGCCAGCAGTGACTGGCGGGCAGGGGCTAATTCACCCCTCCACTTT

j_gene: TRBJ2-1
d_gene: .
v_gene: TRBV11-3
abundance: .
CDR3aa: CASSYLGGNEQFF
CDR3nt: TGTGCCAGCAGCTACCTAGGTGGCAATGAGCAGTTCTTC

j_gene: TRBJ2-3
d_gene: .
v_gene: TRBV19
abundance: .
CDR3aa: CASSSDSTDTQYF
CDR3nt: TGTGCCAGTAGTTCTGACAGTACAGATACGCAGTATTTT

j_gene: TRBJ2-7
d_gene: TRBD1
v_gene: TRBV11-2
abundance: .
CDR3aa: CASSRDREGEQYF
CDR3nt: TGTGCCAGCAGCCGGGACAGGGAGGGCGAGCAGTACTTC

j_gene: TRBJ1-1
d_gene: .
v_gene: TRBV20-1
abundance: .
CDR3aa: CSAYRRTEAFF
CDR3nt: TGCAGTGCCTACAGGCGCACTGAAGCTTTCTTT

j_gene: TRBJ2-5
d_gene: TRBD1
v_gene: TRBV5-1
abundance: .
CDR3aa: CASSPGGTGARETQYF
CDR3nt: TGCGCCAGCAGCCCCGGGGGGACAGGGGCGCGGGAGACCCAGTACTTC

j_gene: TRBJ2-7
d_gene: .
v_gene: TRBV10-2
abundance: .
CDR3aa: CASSGQRDGVYEQYF
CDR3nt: TGCGCCAGCAGTGGCCAACGAGACGGAGTTTACGAGCAGTACTTC

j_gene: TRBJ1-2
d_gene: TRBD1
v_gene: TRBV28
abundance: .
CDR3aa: CASSRGQGKVNYGYTF
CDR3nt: TGTGCCAGCAGTAGGGGACAGGGAAAGGTTAACTATGGCTACACCTTC

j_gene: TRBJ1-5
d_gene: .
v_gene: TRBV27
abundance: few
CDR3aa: CASSPSVLYQPQHF
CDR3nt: TGTGCCAGCAGTCCCAGCGTTCTGTATCAGCCCCAGCATTTT

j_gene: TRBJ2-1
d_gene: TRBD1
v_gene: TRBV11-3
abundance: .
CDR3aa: CASSRRGQVEQFF
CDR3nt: TGTGCCAGCAGCCGCAGGGGGCAGGTTGAGCAGTTCTTC

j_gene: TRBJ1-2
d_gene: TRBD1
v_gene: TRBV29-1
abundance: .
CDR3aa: CSVELRGRNGYTF
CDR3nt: TGCAGCGTTGAATTGAGGGGGCGTAATGGCTACACCTTC

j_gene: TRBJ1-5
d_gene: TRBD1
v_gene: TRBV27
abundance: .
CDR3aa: CASGPHRGRGEPQHF
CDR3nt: TGTGCCAGCGGCCCCCACAGGGGGCGAGGAGAGCCCCAGCATTTT

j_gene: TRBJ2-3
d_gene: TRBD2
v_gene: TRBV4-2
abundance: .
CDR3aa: CASSQAPGGWREGMGTDTQYF
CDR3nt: TGTGCCAGCAGCCAAGCTCCCGGGGGGTGGCGGGAGGGAATGGGCACAGATACGCAGTATTTT

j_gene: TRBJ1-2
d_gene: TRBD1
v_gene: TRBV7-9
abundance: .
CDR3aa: CASSLQQGHGYTF
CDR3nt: TGTGCCAGCAGCTTACAACAGGGGCATGGCTACACCTTC

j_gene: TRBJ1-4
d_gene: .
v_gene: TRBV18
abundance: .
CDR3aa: CASSPDRGIREKLFF
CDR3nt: TGTGCCAGCTCACCCGACCGAGGGATTAGGGAAAAACTGTTTTTT

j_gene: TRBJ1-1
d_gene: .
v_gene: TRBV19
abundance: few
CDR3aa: CASKEIMNTEAFF
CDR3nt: TGTGCCAGTAAGGAGATAATGAACACTGAAGCTTTCTTT

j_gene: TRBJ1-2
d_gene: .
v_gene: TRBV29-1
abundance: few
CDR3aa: CSVDRTLGYTF
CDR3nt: TGCAGCGTTGACAGGACTCTGGGCTACACCTTC

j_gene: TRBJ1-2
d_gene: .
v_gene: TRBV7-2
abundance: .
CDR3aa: CASSSTVGYTF
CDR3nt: TGTGCCAGCAGCTCTACAGTTGGCTACACCTTC

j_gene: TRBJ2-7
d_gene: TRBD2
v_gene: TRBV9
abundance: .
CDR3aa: CASSAGLARDSEQYF
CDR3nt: TGTGCCAGCAGCGCGGGACTAGCGAGGGACTCCGAGCAGTACTTC

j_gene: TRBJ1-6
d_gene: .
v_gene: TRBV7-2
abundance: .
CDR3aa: CASTEGVRNSPLHF
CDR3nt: TGTGCCAGTACCGAGGGGGTGAGGAATTCACCCCTCCACTTT